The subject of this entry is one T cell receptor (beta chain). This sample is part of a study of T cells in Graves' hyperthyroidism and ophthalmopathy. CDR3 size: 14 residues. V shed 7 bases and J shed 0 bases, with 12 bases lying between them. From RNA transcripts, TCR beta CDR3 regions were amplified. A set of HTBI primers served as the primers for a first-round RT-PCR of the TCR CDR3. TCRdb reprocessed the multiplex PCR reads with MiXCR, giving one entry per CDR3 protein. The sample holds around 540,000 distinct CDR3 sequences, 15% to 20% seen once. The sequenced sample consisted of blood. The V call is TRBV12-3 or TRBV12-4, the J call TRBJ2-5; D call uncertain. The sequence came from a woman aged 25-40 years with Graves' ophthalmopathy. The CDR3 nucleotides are TGTGCCAGCAATCGACTCGGATACCAAGAGACCCAGTACTTC. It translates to CASNRLGYQETQYF.